This record looks at one TCR beta chain sequence and its context. Its antigen is currently not known. No much larger clonotype is one base removed from it; base qualities were not supplied. Trimming at the junction amounts to 3 bases on V and 2 bases on J, and the germline ends lie 8 bases apart. The CDR3, from cysteine to phenylalanine, totals 14 residues. Kept here is only the CDR3 DNA, which spans 42 bases and is read in frame from base 1. The germline V gene supplies CDR1 ENHRY and CDR2 SYGVKD. The data derive from a study of T cell clones after liver transplantation (dated by TCRdb to between 2018 and 2020). About the study as a whole: Samples were obtained from ITN030ST, a randomized trial in which withdrawal of immunosuppression was attempted within 2 years of liver transplantation. The subjects received no induction therapy and were kept on standard immunosuppression until randomization at 12-24 months post-transplant. As an antigen-independent comparator for the donor-reactive sequences, third party-reactive TCRbeta sequences from pre-transplant MLRs were identified as well. Tolerance was defined as complete immunosuppression withdrawal for at least one year with no rise in liver enzymes beyond twice the upper limit of normal. The studied cohort comprised 8 liver transplant recipients, 3 classified as tolerant and 5 as non-tolerant. Blood samples were collected pre-transplant, pre-randomization before withdrawal, and post-randomization after either complete withdrawal or failed withdrawal. Three of the eight recipients were HCV-positive; the others were transplanted for non-autoimmune, non-viral indications. Donor-reactive T cell clones were identified by TCRbeta sequencing following a pre-transplant mixed lymphocyte reaction and were subsequently tracked in post-transplant blood. Findings and caveats that apply to the study as a whole: In 5 of 8 subjects, circulating donor-reactive CD4 TCRbeta sequences decreased significantly after transplant, regardless of tolerance or HCV status. The decline in donor-reactive sequences exceeded the decline in third party-reactive sequences, suggesting partial antigen-specific deletion that was unrelated to withdrawal success. Conclusions were preliminary, limited by small, heterogeneous patient numbers and non-standardized post-transplant time points. Since no allograft tissue specimens were available, donor-reactive T cells may have migrated into the graft instead of being deleted. Once repertoire turnover was taken into account, donor-reactive detection showed a significant reduction for CD4 in 7 of 8 subjects and for CD8 in 8 of 8. In two subjects, low numbers of available donor cells limited the measurable donor-reactive repertoire.

Unstimulated PBMCs, after thawing, were stained for CD3, CD4 and CD8 and then FACS-sorted into CD3+CD4+ and CD3+CD8+ populations. All 8 studied subjects were randomized to immunosuppression withdrawal. The Qiagen DNeasy Blood and Tissue Kit was used to isolate genomic DNA. Frozen genomic DNA underwent high-throughput TCRbeta CDR3 sequencing by immunoSEQ, including PCR amplification, mapping, bias correction and internal controls. Turning to the authors' computational methods: Only productive rearrangements were retained, and each unique TCRbeta sequence was defined by its CDR3 nucleotide sequence together with its V and J gene. For a sequence to be called donor-reactive, it needed a frequency of at least 0.01% and at least 5-fold expansion in CFSE-low cells compared with unstimulated pre-transplant cells. Per-subject minimum frequency thresholds, based on the lowest-template unstimulated sample, ensured at least 90% detection power. Jensen-Shannon divergence between the top 1000 TCRbeta sequences post- versus pre-transplant served as the measure of repertoire turnover. Two-sided Fisher's exact tests were used to test for changes in the detection of donor-reactive sequences. TCRdb obtained this table from immuneACCESS and retained in-frame rearrangements with V and J assigned. These tables miss some clones; where compared with another copy, unresolved V genes account for less than half of the shortfall, and the remainder is unexplained. From that table come the V and J calls and clone size; the DNA was used to work out D and trimming. In this sample the table shows 55,000 to 75,000 clones, roughly 70% of which occur a single time. Of the sample, 2.5% to 3% is held by the ten largest clones.

The chain joins TRBV10-3 to TRBJ1-3; possibly the D gene is TRBD1, per 5 matching bases. The sample here was CD4+ T cells from blood, taken at the approximately 15-month timepoint. This clonotype was obtained from a human patient who received a liver transplant. After transplantation, some T cells may belong to the graft donor instead of the recipient. The CDR3 region reads CAISDGDAGNTIYF. The sequence in DNA is TGTGCCATCAGTGACGGGGACGCTGGAAACACCATATATTTT.